The 16 T cell receptor beta chains given below trace back to one sample, sequenced in a study of OX40 agonist ivuxolimab in advanced cancers. Method: immunoSEQ multiplex PCR; TCRdb's copy keeps in-frame clones and lacks some. The sample lists around 60,000 clones, over 75% seen once, with roughly 1.9% in the top ten. Source: CD4+ or CD8+ T cells sorted from blood, taken in a trial of the OX40 agonist ivuxolimab. Receptors were obtained from an adult with an advanced solid tumor such as melanoma, head and neck, liver or kidney cancer.

The gene calls are TRBV11-3 and TRBJ2-3; 8 nucleotides align to TRBD2. This CDR3 spans 16 amino acids. V lost 6 bases to trimming and J lost 1 base; unmatched junction nucleotides: 9. Germline V gives CDR1 SGHNT, CDR2 YENEEA. The CDR3 bases are TGTGCCAGCAGTCAAGGGGTAGCGGGGCGCACAGATACGCAGTATTTT. Its protein product is CASSQGVAGRTDTQYF. The whole variable domain, filled in from reference TRBV11-3 and TRBJ2-3, reads EAGVVQSPRYKIIEKKQPVAFWCNPISGHNTLYWYLQNLGQGPELLIRYENEEAVDDSQLPKDRFSAERLKGVDSTLKIQPAELGDSAVYLCASSQGVAGRTDTQYFGPGTRLTVL.

This chain connects TRBV19 to TRBJ2-7; 12 nucleotides align to TRBD2. The CDR3 loop spans 15 amino acids. Germline CDR1 and CDR2: LNHDA and SQIVND (reference sequence). The J segment lost 7 bases and the V segment lost 6 bases, leaving 10 bases of the junction unmatched. The CDR3 sequence: CASSRTSGNHWEQYF. As DNA, the CDR3 is TGTGCCAGTAGCAGGACTAGCGGGAACCACTGGGAGCAGTACTTC.

V and J are TRBV29-1 and TRBJ1-1; 10 bases align to TRBD1. V lost 8 bases to trimming and J lost 4 bases; unmatched junction nucleotides: 4. The CDR3 has 12 amino acids. The V gene's germline CDR1 is SQVTM and CDR2 ANQGSEA. The CDR3 reads CSSRTGGTEAFF. Written as DNA, the CDR3 is TGCAGCTCTCGGACAGGGGGCACTGAAGCTTTCTTT.

The V gene is TRBV6-5, the J gene TRBJ1-6; D not certain. The CDR3 is 15 amino acids. Germline V gene lookup returns CDR1 MNHEY and CDR2 SVGAGI. The V gene lost 6 bases and the J gene lost 7 bases, with 16 bases spanning the gap. The CDR3 is CASSPIDPGNSPLHF. Here the CDR3 DNA reads TGTGCCAGCAGCCCCATTGACCCGGGGAATTCACCCCTCCACTTT.

V usage is TRBV28 and J usage is TRBJ1-1; a weak D match, TRBD1 (5 bases). The V end was cut by 4 bases, the J end by 3 bases, with 15 bases between. From germline, CDR1 is MDHEN and CDR2 SYDVKM. This CDR3 contains 15 residues. The CDR3 spells CASSSGAGGDTEAFF. CDR3 bases: TGTGCCAGCAGTTCGGGCGCGGGGGGGGACACTGAAGCTTTCTTT.

The V and J genes are TRBV5-1 and TRBJ1-3, with unresolved D. Trimming took 1 base from V and 0 from J, leaving 8 bases between them. The CDR3 sequence is 15 residues long. From germline, CDR1 is SGHRS and CDR2 YFSETQ. The CDR3, as DNA: TGCGCCAGCAGCTTGAGGGCAGCCTCTGGAAACACCATATATTTT. This gives the protein CASSLRAASGNTIYF.

The chain employs TRBV29-1 and TRBJ1-2; no definite D call. Germline assignment: CDR1 SQVTM and CDR2 ANQGSEA. The germline V and J ends were trimmed by 3 bases and 4 bases, with 12 bases remaining between them. CDR3 length: 13 residues. The CDR3 spells CSVEGGSPYGYTF. The CDR3, as DNA: TGCAGCGTTGAGGGTGGCAGCCCCTATGGCTACACCTTC.

The sample holds a few counts of this clone. The rearrangement links TRBV28 to TRBJ1-2; 7 bases map to TRBD1. Germline V gene lookup returns CDR1 MDHEN and CDR2 SYDVKM. Trimming removed 7 bases from V and 2 bases from J; junction bases left unmatched: 10. The CDR3 runs 15 residues. The CDR3 sequence is CASTRDSAKNYGYTF. In nucleotides, the CDR3 is TGTGCCAGCACCCGGGACAGCGCTAAGAACTATGGCTACACCTTC.

CDR3 DNA: TGTGCCAGCAGCCAGTCGTTAGCGGCAAGCACAGATACGCAGTATTTT. Translating gives CASSQSLAASTDTQYF. The chain couples TRBV4-2 to TRBJ2-3; D might be TRBD2 (6 bases). Germline lookup yields CDR1 LGHNA and CDR2 YNFKEQ. Trimming left V 3 bases short and J 0 bases short, with 13 bases between. The CDR3 spans 16 residues.

This clone was counted once. The V gene is TRBV14, the J gene TRBJ2-1, with D perhaps TRBD2 (6 bases). V was pared by 3 bases and J by 8 bases, with 17 bases between. CDR1 and CDR2 (germline): SGHDN, FVKESK. This CDR3 is built from 15 residues. The CDR3 protein is CASSQGLSFGDEQFF. The CDR3 DNA follows: TGTGCCAGCAGCCAGGGACTCAGCTTCGGAGATGAGCAGTTCTTC.

This clone was found once. The chain recombines TRBV6-5 with TRBJ2-7; 8 bases map to TRBD1. With 7 bases clipped from V and 5 bases from J, the junction kept 7 bases outside the gene matches. The germline V gene has CDR1 MNHEY and CDR2 SVGAGI. The CDR3 runs 13 residues. CDR3 DNA: TGTGCCAGCAACGGACAGGGCGTCGACGAGCAGTACTTC. This sequence encodes CASNGQGVDEQYF.

The rearrangement links TRBV12-5 to TRBJ1-3; perhaps TRBD1 as D (5 bases). Trimming stripped 3 bases from V and 14 bases from J, with 14 bases between. Germline values: CDR1 LGHNT, CDR2 FRNRAP. The CDR3 consists of 12 residues. The CDR3 region is CASGFDQGTLYF. CDR3 nucleotide sequence: TGTGCTAGTGGTTTCGATCAAGGGACCCTATATTTT.

V and J are TRBV27 and TRBJ2-1; unclear D gene. The CDR3 length is 14 residues. The V end was cut by 2 bases, the J end by 8 bases, with 13 bases between. Germline values: CDR1 MNHEY, CDR2 SMNVEV (reference sequence). DNA for the CDR3: TGTGCCAGCAGTTTAGCTTCATCTAGGGATGAGCAGTTCTTC. Translation gives CASSLASSRDEQFF.

The V and J genes are TRBV5-5 and TRBJ2-7; 7 bases are shared with TRBD1. This CDR3 region has 11 residues. The V gene end was trimmed by 4 bases and the J gene end by 13 bases; junction bases not matched to a gene: 8. CDR1 SGHKS and CDR2 YYEKEE come from the germline V gene (reference sequence). This CDR3 is CASSPDRVYYF. DNA of the CDR3: TGTGCCAGCAGCCCAGACAGGGTGTATTACTTC.

This clone was detected only once. The gene calls are TRBV7-6 and TRBJ1-1; a weak D match, TRBD1 (6 bases). The CDR3 contains 13 residues. With 0 bases removed from V and 5 bases from J, the gap between germline ends came to 7 bases. Per germline, CDR1 SGHVS and CDR2 FNYEAQ. The CDR3: CASSLAQGTEAFF. The CDR3 nucleotides are TGTGCCAGCAGCTTAGCACAGGGAACTGAAGCTTTCTTT.

The chain joins TRBV27 to TRBJ2-5, with 9 nucleotides matching TRBD1. Germline-derived CDR1 and CDR2 are MNHEY and SMNVEV (reference sequence). V gave up 3 bases and J gave up 4 bases; unmatched junction bases: 6. This CDR3 has 15 residues. The CDR3 sequence is CASSFVPGQGETQYF. The CDR3 DNA reads TGTGCCAGCAGTTTCGTTCCGGGACAGGGAGAGACCCAGTACTTC.